The 11 T cell receptor beta chains presented below share a single source sample, sequenced in a study of neoadjuvant anti-PD-1 for oral cavity cancer. Sequencing was performed with immunoSEQ multiplex PCR; in TCRdb, only in-frame clones are kept and a portion is missing. This table holds about 42,000 clones, 60% to 80% found once. Noted time point: after neoadjuvant nivolumab, at surgical resection. The material was PBMCs, obtained after nivolumab (anti-PD-1) treatment. Receptors were obtained from a person aged 40 to 85 with oral cavity squamous cell carcinoma.

V is TRBV9 and J is TRBJ2-1; D unclear. Germline V gives CDR1 SGDLS, CDR2 YYNGEE. The CDR3 runs to 14 residues. V gave up 1 base and J gave up 2 bases, with 7 bases separating them. The DNA of the CDR3 is TGTGCCAGCAGCGTATTAGAGACCTACAATGAGCAGTTCTTC. Encoded protein: CASSVLETYNEQFF.

This clone was picked up a small number of times. The chain is built from TRBV6-1 and TRBJ2-7, with unresolved D. There are 14 residues in the CDR3. Germline assignment: CDR1 MNHNS and CDR2 SASEGT. V shed 1 base and J shed 1 base, with 8 bases lying between them. The DNA of the CDR3 is TGTGCCAGCAGTGAAGGGTGGGCTTCCTACGAGCAGTACTTC. It encodes CASSEGWASYEQYF.

CDR3 region: CASTSTRGKSGNTIYF. DNA of the CDR3: TGTGCCAGCACTTCGACCCGGGGAAAAAGCGGAAACACCATATATTTT. The chain combines TRBV25-1 with TRBJ1-3; D gene unclear. The CDR3 spans 16 residues. CDR1 is MGHDK and CDR2 is SYGVNS in the germline V gene. V shed 7 bases and J shed 4 bases, with 20 bases lying between them. The whole variable domain, filled in from reference TRBV25-1 and TRBJ1-3, reads EADIYQTPRYLVIGTGKKITLECSQTMGHDKMYWYQQDPGMELHLIHYSYGVNSTEKGDLSSESTVSRIRTEHFPLTLESARPSHTSQYLCASTSTRGKSGNTIYFGEGSWLTVV.

This clone is medium-sized within its sample. This CDR3 is CASRQSGGANTGELFF. CDR3 nucleotide sequence: TGTGCCAGCAGACAGTCGGGCGGTGCGAACACCGGGGAGCTGTTTTTT. This sequence joins TRBV27 and TRBJ2-2; D remains ambiguous. Germline CDR1 MNHEY, CDR2 SMNVEV (reference sequence). The CDR3 length is 16 residues. The V end lost 6 bases, the J end lost 0 bases, and 14 bases lay between the germline ends.

The chain links TRBV9 to TRBJ1-1; TRBD1 matches 8 bases. The V and J ends lost 0 bases and 3 bases, in that order; junction bases with no gene match: 4. This CDR3 contains 15 residues. The V gene's germline CDR1 is SGDLS and CDR2 YYNGEE. In nucleotides, the CDR3 is TGTGCCAGCAGCGTAGGGCACAGGGGGTACACTGAAGCTTTCTTT. It encodes CASSVGHRGYTEAFF.

V usage is TRBV21-1 and J usage is TRBJ2-7; the D call in the table, TRBD2, was not verified against the DNA. TRBV21-1 is marked as a pseudogene. The CDR3 covers 12 residues. CDR3 loop: CAISGGAGKPYF. CDR3 coding DNA: TGTGCCATAAGCGGGGGCGCAGGGAAGCCGTACTTC.

V is TRBV5-4 and J is TRBJ1-1; D is perhaps TRBD1 (5 bases). Germline-derived CDR1 and CDR2 are SGHNT and YYREEE (reference sequence). The CDR3 length is 14 residues. V lost 4 bases, J lost 4 bases, and 14 bases lay in between. CDR3 sequence (DNA): TGTGCCAGCAGCAGTGGAGGGGTAGTCACTGAAGCTTTCTTT. Translating it yields CASSSGGVVTEAFF.

The gene calls are TRBV7-2 and TRBJ1-2; perhaps TRBD1 as D (5 bases). Germline CDR1 reads SGHTA; CDR2 reads FQGNSA. The CDR3 covers 14 residues. V gave up 1 base and J gave up 2 bases, with 8 bases separating them. CDR3 in DNA: TGTGCCAGCAGCTTAGATACAGGCAACTATGGCTACACCTTC. Translated, it gives CASSLDTGNYGYTF.

The chain joins TRBV10-1 to TRBJ1-2; TRBD1 is a possible D gene (6 bases). Trimming stripped 5 bases from V and 5 bases from J, with 12 bases between. CDR1 and CDR2 (germline): WNHNN, SYGVQD (reference sequence). This CDR3 has 13 amino acids. The CDR3 DNA sequence: TGCGCCAGCAGTAAGACAGGCTGGTATGGCTACACCTTC. This translates into CASSKTGWYGYTF.

CDR3 in amino acids: CASRPGGKKLFF. CDR3 DNA: TGTGCCAGCCGGCCAGGGGGTAAAAAACTGTTTTTT. V is TRBV28 and J is TRBJ1-4; 7 nucleotides agree with TRBD1. CDR3 length equals 12 residues. V lost 8 bases and J lost 9; bases outside the gene matches: 6. Per germline, CDR1 MDHEN and CDR2 SYDVKM.

The chain couples TRBV5-1 to TRBJ2-3, with 7 bases matching TRBD2. The CDR3 covers 15 residues. V lost 5 bases, J lost 6 bases, and 12 bases stayed unmatched. Germline-derived CDR1 and CDR2 are SGHRS and YFSETQ. CDR3 DNA: TGCGCCAGCAGAAAAGTAGCGGGCAAGGCTGATACGCAGTATTTT. Its translation: CASRKVAGKADTQYF.